The 28 T cell receptor beta chains reported below all come from one sample, sequenced in a study of a mutant IDH1 vaccine in newly diagnosed glioma. Sequencing used immunoSEQ multiplex PCR; TCRdb keeps in-frame clones, though not all of them. The sample consists of 50,000 to 70,000 clones, around 74% of them appearing once. Their cognate antigens are unknown. Time point reported: week 35, safety follow-up. The content of each vaccine dose was 300 ug of mutant IDH1 20-mer peptide, and topical imiquimod accompanied it. The source was PBMCs, collected from a glioma patient whose treatment included an IDH1 peptide vaccine. The source of these receptors is a man aged 50 to 60 with glioma.

The chain combines TRBV6-1 with TRBJ1-1; D not resolved. The V end was cut by 3 bases, the J end by 1 base, with 9 bases between. CDR3 length: 14 residues. Per germline, CDR1 MNHNS and CDR2 SASEGT. The CDR3 sequence: CASSEGMRNTEAFF. In nucleotides, the CDR3 is TGTGCCAGCAGTGAGGGTATGAGGAACACTGAAGCTTTCTTT.

This clone occurred a few times. The J gene is TRBJ1-6, the V gene TRBV4-2; no reliable D call. V was cut by 0 bases and J by 6 bases, with 6 bases left in between. The CDR3 extends over 14 amino acids. Looked up from germline, CDR1 is LGHNA and CDR2 is YNFKEQ. The CDR3 DNA reads TGTGCCAGCAGCCAAGATCGGGCTAATTCACCCCTCCACTTT. This translates into CASSQDRANSPLHF.

The V call is TRBV30, the J call TRBJ1-2; D ambiguous. The CDR3 runs 14 residues. V gave up 3 bases and J gave up 0 bases, with 11 bases separating them. Per the germline V gene, CDR1 is GTSNPN and CDR2 is SVGIG (reference sequence). The CDR3 here is CAWRIWESNYGYTF. CDR3 nucleotide sequence: TGTGCCTGGAGGATATGGGAGTCTAACTATGGCTACACCTTC.

Regarding this clone: A much larger clone lies a single base off, so this may be a read error. Other DNA sequences in this sample translate to the same CDR3. V usage is TRBV25-1 and J usage is TRBJ2-2, with D possibly TRBD2 on 5 matching bases. V shed 8 bases and J shed 5 bases, with 15 bases lying between them. Germline V lookup: CDR1 MGHDK, CDR2 SYGVNS. The CDR3 is 14 amino acids. The CDR3 DNA follows: TGTGCCAGCTCCCGGGCCGGGGATACCGGGGAGCTGTTTTTT. This translates into CASSRAGDTGELFF.

This chain joins TRBV13 and TRBJ2-1; 8 bases are a match to TRBD1. This CDR3 is built from 14 residues. Germline values: CDR1 PRHDT, CDR2 FYEKMQ (reference sequence). V gave up 5 bases and J gave up 8 bases; unmatched junction bases: 8. CDR3 coding DNA: TGTGCCAGCAGCCCAGGACAGGGACGGGATGAGCAGTTCTTC. Its translation: CASSPGQGRDEQFF.

V usage is TRBV6-5 and J usage is TRBJ1-1; no clear D. Trimming pared 6 bases from V and 0 bases from J, leaving 8 bases between. This CDR3 is 13 amino acids long. Germline loops: CDR1 MNHEY, CDR2 SVGAGI. The CDR3 DNA reads as TGTGCCAGCAGCGAAACAGTGAACACTGAAGCTTTCTTT. Amino acid sequence: CASSETVNTEAFF.

The V call is TRBV28, the J call TRBJ2-5, with 9 positions matching TRBD1. J gave up 5 bases and V 9 bases, and 7 bases lay outside the gene matches. The CDR3 has 13 amino acids. Germline V gene data show CDR1 as MDHEN and CDR2 as SYDVKM. The CDR3 coding sequence is TGTGCCAGGATAAGAGACAGGGGGGAGACCCAGTACTTC. This sequence encodes CARIRDRGETQYF.

V and J are TRBV5-4 and TRBJ2-2; 11 positions match TRBD1. Germline trimming cut 9 bases from V and 7 bases from J; bases unmatched to any gene: 8. The CDR3 has 14 residues. The germline gives CDR1 SGHNT, CDR2 YYREEE (reference sequence). CDR3: CATTDRGRDGELFF. DNA of the CDR3: TGTGCCACAACGGACAGGGGGCGCGACGGGGAGCTGTTTTTT.

The CDR3 sequence: CASTRGYEQYF. Written as DNA, the CDR3 is TGTGCCAGCACGAGGGGCTACGAGCAGTACTTC. The chain recombines TRBV6-5 with TRBJ2-7, with D possibly being TRBD1 or TRBD2 (5 bases each). Between the trimmed V and J ends, which lost 7 bases and 3 bases, there was a span of 7 bases. The CDR3 runs to 11 residues. Looked up from germline, CDR1 is MNHEY and CDR2 is SVGAGI.

Only one count was recorded for this clone. The gene calls are TRBV5-6 and TRBJ2-7, with TRBD1 as a possible D gene (6 bases). CDR3 length equals 14 residues. Trimming removed 2 bases at V and 5 bases at J, with 14 bases between. Germline values: CDR1 SGHDT, CDR2 YYEEEE. The CDR3, as DNA: TGTGCCAGCAGCTTTCTGGGGGCTCTGGACGAGCAGTACTTC. Its protein product is CASSFLGALDEQYF. Using reference TRBV5-6 and TRBJ2-7 for the parts outside the CDR3, the full variable domain is DAGVTQSPTHLIKTRGQQVTLRCSPKSGHDTVSWYQQALGQGPQFIFQYYEEEERQRGNFPDRFSGHQFPNYSSELNVNALLLGDSALYLCASSFLGALDEQYFGPGTRLTVT.

This chain uses TRBV20-1 with TRBJ2-1; no definite D call. This CDR3 contains 11 residues. The V end was cut by 6 bases, the J end by 8 bases, with 11 bases between. CDR1 DFQATT and CDR2 SNEGSKA come from the germline V gene (reference sequence). The CDR3 protein is CSAPSRDEQFF. In nucleotides, the CDR3 is TGCAGTGCCCCTTCTAGGGATGAGCAGTTCTTC.

CDR3 coding DNA: TGTGCCAGCAGCTTAGGGACTAGCGGTTACTACGAGCAGTACTTC. Translated, it gives CASSLGTSGYYEQYF. V and J are TRBV7-8 and TRBJ2-7, with 10 bases aligning to TRBD2. Germline assignment: CDR1 SGHVS and CDR2 FQNEAQ. With V trimmed by 1 base and J by 3 bases, 3 bases remained unmatched. This CDR3 has 15 residues. The full variable domain, in which reference TRBV7-8 and TRBJ2-7 provide the parts outside the CDR3, is GAGVSQSPRYKVAKRGQDVALRCDPISGHVSLFWYQQALGQGPEFLTYFQNEAQLDKSGLPSDRFFAERPEGSVSTLKIQRTQQEDSAVYLCASSLGTSGYYEQYFGPGTRLTVT.

The chain is built from TRBV27 and TRBJ2-7; the D gene is possibly TRBD1 (5 bases). Germline V gene sequence: CDR1 MNHEY, CDR2 SMNVEV (reference sequence). The CDR3 sequence is 13 residues long. V lost 10 bases and J lost 0, with 13 bases in between. CDR3 in DNA: TGTGCCAACGCACTACAGGACTCCTACGAGCAGTACTTC. Its protein is CANALQDSYEQYF.

This clone was picked up a small number of times. J is TRBJ1-5 and V is TRBV6-1, with D hard to call. With 7 bases removed from V and 0 bases from J, the gap between germline ends came to 10 bases. The CDR3 totals 14 residues. Germline V gene lookup returns CDR1 MNHNS and CDR2 SASEGT. CDR3 sequence (DNA): TGTGCCAGCAAATTTCTGGATAGCAATCAGCCCCAGCATTTT. Protein sequence: CASKFLDSNQPQHF.

The chain links TRBV5-4 to TRBJ2-5, with D possibly being TRBD1 (6 bases). CDR3 length: 14 amino acids. Trimming cost V 4 bases and J 4 bases, with 14 bases left between them. Germline V gene data show CDR1 as SGHNT and CDR2 as YYREEE (reference sequence). CDR3 sequence: CASSQTGLTETQYF. The CDR3 DNA reads TGTGCCAGCAGCCAAACAGGGTTAACAGAGACCCAGTACTTC.

In this sample, this clone turned up a few times. This chain connects TRBV30 to TRBJ2-3; D could derive from TRBD1 or TRBD2 (6 bases each). The V gene lost 6 bases and the J gene lost 4 bases, with 17 bases spanning the gap. The CDR3 has 14 amino acids. CDR1 and CDR2 (germline): GTSNPN, SVGIG (reference sequence). The CDR3 sequence: CACPKDGGADTQYF. The CDR3 DNA reads as TGTGCCTGCCCCAAGGACGGGGGCGCAGATACGCAGTATTTT.

The chain combines TRBV7-2 with TRBJ2-1, with 8 bases fitting TRBD2. CDR3 length: 16 residues. J gave up 4 bases and V 1 base, and 6 bases lay outside the gene matches. In germline, CDR1 is SGHTA, CDR2 FQGNSA. The CDR3 nucleotides read TGTGCCAGCAGCTTAGGGGCTAGCGGGCCGTACAATGAGCAGTTCTTC. This gives the protein CASSLGASGPYNEQFF.

This rearrangement joins TRBV7-2 to TRBJ1-1; D is possibly TRBD1 (6 bases). Trimming cost V 7 bases and J 6 bases, with 18 bases left between them. Germline V gene data show CDR1 as SGHTA and CDR2 as FQGNSA. The CDR3 sequence is 14 residues long. The CDR3 loop reads CASILSGTSAEAFF. The CDR3 bases are TGTGCCAGCATCCTTAGTGGGACATCGGCTGAAGCTTTCTTT.

The chain combines TRBV5-8 with TRBJ2-5; D is uncertain. Germline CDR1 and CDR2: SGHTS and YDEGEE. V was clipped by 0 bases and J by 5 bases, with 8 bases between them. CDR3 length equals 13 residues. DNA of the CDR3: TGTGCCAGCAGCTTGGAAGGGCGGGAGACCCAGTACTTC. Translation gives CASSLEGRETQYF.

This chain connects TRBV19 to TRBJ2-7, with D uncertain. This CDR3 is 14 amino acids long. Germline values: CDR1 LNHDA, CDR2 SQIVND (reference sequence). V was clipped by 4 bases and J by 0 bases, with 10 bases between them. The CDR3 is CASSRQRSSYEQYF. The CDR3 nucleotides are TGTGCCAGTAGTAGACAAAGGAGCTCCTACGAGCAGTACTTC.

The rearrangement uses TRBV6-5 and TRBJ2-5, with D perhaps TRBD1 (6 bases). V lost 0 bases and J lost 5, with 16 bases in between. This CDR3 contains 16 residues. Germline CDR1 reads MNHEY; CDR2 reads SVGAGI. CDR3 nucleotide sequence: TGTGCCAGCAGTTACTCGGGACAAAAAGAAGGGGAGACCCAGTACTTC. This sequence encodes CASSYSGQKEGETQYF.

The rearrangement uses TRBV18 and TRBJ2-6; 8 bases line up with TRBD1. The germline V gene has CDR1 KGHSH and CDR2 LQKENI. This CDR3 comprises 18 residues. V gave up 3 bases and J gave up 2 bases; unmatched junction bases: 9. The CDR3 reads CASSPYGQGGTGANVLTF. DNA for the CDR3: TGTGCCAGCTCACCTTACGGACAGGGAGGAACTGGGGCCAACGTCCTGACTTTC.

This chain links TRBV19 with TRBJ1-2; D is unresolved. V was trimmed by 6 bases and J by 1 base, leaving 9 bases between them. Germline-derived CDR1 and CDR2 are LNHDA and SQIVND (reference sequence). This CDR3 comprises 13 residues. The CDR3 sequence: CASSGENNYGYTF. The CDR3 coding sequence is TGTGCCAGTAGCGGGGAAAATAACTATGGCTACACCTTC.

The gene calls are TRBV5-1 and TRBJ1-6; D is ambiguous. Germline values: CDR1 SGHRS, CDR2 YFSETQ. Trimming took 0 bases from V and 8 from J, leaving 6 bases between them. CDR3 length equals 13 residues. The CDR3 bases are TGCGCCAGCAGCTTGGCCGAAGATTCACCCCTCCACTTT. This gives the protein CASSLAEDSPLHF.

This clone was recorded a few times. The rearrangement uses TRBV7-9 and TRBJ2-7; 11 bases line up with TRBD1. This CDR3 has 14 residues. J gave up 4 bases and V 8 bases, and 7 bases lay outside the gene matches. CDR1 is SEHNR, CDR2 FQNEAQ, per germline (reference sequence). The chain's CDR3 is CASEWTGGSYEQYF. The CDR3 DNA sequence: TGTGCCAGCGAATGGACAGGGGGCTCGTACGAGCAGTACTTC.

The chain has TRBV4-1 and TRBJ1-2, with TRBD1 matching 7 bases. Germline loops: CDR1 MGHRA, CDR2 YSYEKL. CDR3 length equals 18 residues. J lost 0 bases, V lost 3 bases, and 13 bases had no gene match. The CDR3 sequence: CASSQGQGQIITNYGYTF. The CDR3 bases are TGCGCCAGCAGCCAGGGCCAGGGACAGATCATTACTAACTATGGCTACACCTTC.

This clone was seen more than once but under ten times. This sequence joins TRBV7-9 and TRBJ2-7, with 9 bases aligning to TRBD1. The CDR3 is 12 residues long. Unmatched junction bases numbered 4, after V lost 8 bases and J lost 5 bases. Germline V CDR1 and CDR2: SEHNR, FQNEAQ (reference sequence). Written as DNA, the CDR3 is TGTGCCAGCGAAGACAGGGGGAACGAGCAGTACTTC. The encoded protein is CASEDRGNEQYF.

This chain uses TRBV6-6 with TRBJ1-6; a possible D gene is TRBD1 (6 bases). From germline, CDR1 is MNHNY and CDR2 SVGAGI (reference sequence). V gave up 3 bases and J gave up 9 bases, with 12 bases separating them. The CDR3 length is 14 residues. CDR3 in amino acids: CASSYGGAGSPLHF. Written as DNA, the CDR3 is TGTGCCAGCAGTTATGGGGGCGCCGGTTCACCCCTCCACTTT.